Listed below are T cell receptor beta chains from one sample, sequenced in a study of shared clonotypes between healthy human individuals. Data came from immunoSEQ multiplex PCR; TCRdb stores just in-frame clones and leaves some out. This table holds about 680,000 clones, about 92% found once. The sequenced material came from naive CD8+ T cells sorted from blood. The receptor source for this set is a man aged 30 to 39 in good health. The CDR3 runs from the conserved cysteine through the conserved F or W. D genes are given only for firm matches. Rows give clone size only sometimes, using once, few, many, or a class for an expanded clone.

j_gene,d_gene,v_gene,abundance,CDR3aa,CDR3nt
TRBJ1-1,.,TRBV7-9,.,CASSLAQTGGTEAFF,TGTGCCAGCAGCTTAGCGCAAACAGGCGGGACTGAAGCTTTCTTT
TRBJ1-2,.,TRBV7-2,.,CASSQKMDF,TGTGCCAGCAGCCAAAAGATGGATTTC
TRBJ1-2,.,TRBV27,few,CASSSGTRGYTF,TGTGCCAGCAGTTCAGGGACGCGGGGCTACACCTTC
TRBJ2-1,TRBD1,TRBV6-1,once,CASSEGTGRDEQFF,TGTGCCAGCAGTGAAGGGACAGGGAGAGATGAGCAGTTCTTC
TRBJ2-7,.,TRBV10-1,.,CASSEGLRDEQYF,TGCGCCAGCAGTGAGGGGCTCCGGGACGAGCAGTACTTC
TRBJ2-7,TRBD2,TRBV28,.,CASSGIAGVAYEQYF,TGTGCCAGCAGTGGGATAGCGGGAGTCGCCTACGAGCAGTACTTC
TRBJ2-5,.,TRBV29-1,.,CSVVFQETQYF,TGCAGCGTCGTATTCCAAGAGACCCAGTACTTC
TRBJ2-7,.,TRBV30,once,CAWIGETRPYEQYF,TGTGCCTGGATCGGGGAGACTAGACCCTACGAGCAGTACTTC
TRBJ2-2,.,TRBV28,.,CASSNLRANTGELFF,TGTGCCAGCAGTAATCTCCGCGCGAACACCGGGGAGCTGTTTTTT
TRBJ2-7,TRBD1,TRBV28,.,CASSAGTVSYEQYF,TGTGCCAGCAGCGCCGGGACAGTCTCCTACGAGCAGTACTTC
TRBJ1-2,.,TRBV7-9,once,CASSSPSVYGYTF,TGTGCCAGCAGCTCCCCCTCGGTCTATGGCTACACCTTC